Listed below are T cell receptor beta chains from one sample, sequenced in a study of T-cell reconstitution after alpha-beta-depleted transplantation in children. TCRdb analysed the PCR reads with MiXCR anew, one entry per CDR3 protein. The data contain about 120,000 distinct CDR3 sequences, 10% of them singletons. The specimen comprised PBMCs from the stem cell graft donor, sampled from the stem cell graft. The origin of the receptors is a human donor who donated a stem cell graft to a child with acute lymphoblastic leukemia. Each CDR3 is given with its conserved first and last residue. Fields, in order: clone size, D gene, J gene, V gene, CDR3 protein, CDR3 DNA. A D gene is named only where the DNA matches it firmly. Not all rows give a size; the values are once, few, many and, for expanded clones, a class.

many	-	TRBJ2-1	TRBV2	CASSEILGSEQFF	TGTGCCAGCAGTGAAATTTTGGGGTCTGAGCAGTTCTTC
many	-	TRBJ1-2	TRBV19	CASLQGIAYGYTF	TGTGCCAGTCTCCAGGGTATTGCCTATGGCTACACCTTC
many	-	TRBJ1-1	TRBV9	CASSPRLMNTEAFF	TGTGCCAGCAGCCCTCGGCTTATGAACACTGAAGCTTTCTTT
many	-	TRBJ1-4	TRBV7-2	CASSIAGVANEKLFF	TGTGCCAGCAGCATCGCAGGGGTTGCTAATGAAAAACTGTTTTTT
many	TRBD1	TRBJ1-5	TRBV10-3	CAISNDRGVNQPQHF	TGTGCCATCAGTAACGACAGGGGGGTGAATCAGCCCCAGCATTTT
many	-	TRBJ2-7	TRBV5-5	CASSLTIRDYEQYF	TGTGCCAGCAGCTTGACAATTCGGGACTACGAGCAGTACTTC
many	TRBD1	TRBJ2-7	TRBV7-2	CASSSWDSSYEQYF	TGTGCCAGCAGCTCCTGGGACAGCTCCTACGAGCAGTACTTC
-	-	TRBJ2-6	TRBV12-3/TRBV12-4	CASSWGHHSGANVLTF	TGTGCCAGCAGTTGGGGACATCACTCTGGGGCCAACGTCCTGACTTTC
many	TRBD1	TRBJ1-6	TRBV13	CASSFRDRGRSPLHF	TGTGCCAGCAGCTTTAGGGACAGGGGGCGATCACCCCTCCACTTT
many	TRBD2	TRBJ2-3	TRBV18	CASSPISGGGADTQYF	TGTGCCAGCTCACCAATAAGCGGGGGCGGTGCAGATACGCAGTATTTT
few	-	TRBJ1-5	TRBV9	CASSGRGSNQPQHF	TGTGCCAGCAGCGGGAGGGGAAGCAATCAGCCCCAGCATTTT
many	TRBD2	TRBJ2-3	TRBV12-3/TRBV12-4	CASSNGLAGVTDTQYF	TGTGCCAGCAGCAACGGACTAGCGGGGGTGACAGATACGCAGTATTTT
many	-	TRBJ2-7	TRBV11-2	CASSLVIRRASLTRNSYEQYF	TGTGCCAGCAGCTTAGTCATCCGAAGAGCGTCCCTAACCCGGAATTCCTACGAGCAGTACTTC
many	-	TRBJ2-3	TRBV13	CASSPEGTDTQYF	TGTGCCAGCAGCCCAGAGGGCACAGATACGCAGTATTTT
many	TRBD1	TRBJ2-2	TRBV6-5	CASSTRDRGFVNTGELFF	TGTGCCAGCAGTACCCGGGACAGGGGGTTCGTGAACACCGGGGAGCTGTTTTTT
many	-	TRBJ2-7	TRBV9	CASSVGSGRDEQYF	TGTGCCAGCAGCGTAGGGTCCGGGCGAGACGAGCAGTACTTC
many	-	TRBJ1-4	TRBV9	CASSVEGGATNEKLFF	TGTGCCAGCAGCGTAGAGGGCGGGGCAACTAATGAAAAACTGTTTTTT
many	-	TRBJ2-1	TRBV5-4	CASSLEGGSSYNEQFF	TGTGCCAGCAGCTTGGAGGGTGGGAGCTCCTACAATGAGCAGTTCTTC
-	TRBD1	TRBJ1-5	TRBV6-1	CATQQGVGNQPQHF	TGTGCCACCCAACAGGGGGTTGGCAATCAGCCCCAGCATTTT
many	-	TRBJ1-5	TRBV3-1	CASSQESMRPQHF	TGTGCCAGCAGCCAAGAAAGCATGCGGCCCCAGCATTTT
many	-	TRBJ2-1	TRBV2	CASSEGGGLQFF	TGTGCCAGCAGTGAAGGAGGGGGACTGCAGTTCTTC
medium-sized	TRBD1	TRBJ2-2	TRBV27	CASSWTGTTGELFF	TGTGCCAGCAGTTGGACAGGGACCACCGGGGAGCTGTTTTTT
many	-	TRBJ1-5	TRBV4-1	CASSQEWADHQPQHF	TGCGCCAGCAGCCAAGAATGGGCGGATCATCAGCCCCAGCATTTT
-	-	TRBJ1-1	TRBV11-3	CASSYESPTEAFF	TGTGCCAGCAGCTATGAGAGTCCCACTGAAGCTTTCTTT
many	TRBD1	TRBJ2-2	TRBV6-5	CASSLLDRGPGELFF	TGTGCCAGCAGCCTTCTGGACAGGGGGCCCGGGGAGCTGTTTTTT
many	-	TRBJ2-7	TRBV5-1	CASSREGGDWYEQYF	TGCGCCAGCAGCAGAGAAGGCGGGGACTGGTACGAGCAGTACTTC
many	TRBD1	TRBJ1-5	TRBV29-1	CSVEQGRNQPQHF	TGCAGCGTGGAACAGGGGCGGAATCAGCCCCAGCATTTT
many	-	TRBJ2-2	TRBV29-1	CSVPWTNTGELFF	TGCAGCGTTCCTTGGACCAACACCGGGGAGCTGTTTTTT
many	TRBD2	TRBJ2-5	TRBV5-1	CASSPRTAGGTQYF	TGCGCCAGCAGCCCTCGGACAGCGGGAGGGACCCAGTACTTC
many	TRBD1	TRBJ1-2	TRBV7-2	CASSLVPRGLDGYTF	TGTGCCAGCAGCTTAGTTCCCAGGGGGCTGGATGGCTACACCTTC
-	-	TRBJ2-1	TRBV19	CASRDSYVGEQFF	TGTGCCAGTAGGGACTCCTATGTAGGTGAGCAGTTCTTC
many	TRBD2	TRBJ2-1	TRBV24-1	CATSGGLAAYNEQFF	TGTGCCACCAGTGGGGGACTAGCGGCCTACAATGAGCAGTTCTTC
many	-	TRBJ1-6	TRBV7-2	CASSSTNSPLHF	TGTGCCAGCAGCTCCACGAATTCACCCCTCCACTTT
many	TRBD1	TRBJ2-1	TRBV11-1	CASSTPPPPRTPTGGHEQFF	TGTGCCAGCAGCACCCCGCCCCCTCCAAGGACCCCGACAGGGGGGCATGAGCAGTTCTTC